The 18 T cell receptor beta chains listed next were all sequenced from one sample in a study of CD8 T cells in ankylosing spondylitis. Each CDR3 protein is one row after TCRdb ran MiXCR on the 5' RACE reads. The repertoire holds 150,000 to 200,000 distinct CDR3 sequences, around 16% seen once, with about 8.3% in the top ten. Sequenced sample: blood, either unsorted or a sorted T cell fraction (not recorded which). The receptors stem from a male donor with ankylosing spondylitis or in good health (not recorded which).

The table lists this clonotype with a few counts. This chain joins TRBV7-9 and TRBJ2-1, with D perhaps assigned TRBD1 or TRBD2 (5 bases each). V lost 2 bases and J lost 6, with 11 bases in between. From germline, CDR1 is SEHNR and CDR2 FQNEAQ (reference sequence). This CDR3 has 14 residues. The chain's CDR3 is CASSLTTGLNEQFF. CDR3 DNA: TGTGCCAGCAGCTTAACAACGGGGCTCAATGAGCAGTTCTTC. Using reference TRBV7-9 and TRBJ2-1 for the parts outside the CDR3, the full variable domain is DTGVSQNPRHKITKRGQNVTFRCDPISEHNRLYWYRQTLGQGPEFLTYFQNEAQLEKSRLLSDRFSAERPKGSFSTLEIQRTEQGDSAMYLCASSLTTGLNEQFFGPGTRLTVL.

The sample holds a few counts of this clonotype. The chain recombines TRBV9 with TRBJ1-1; the D gene is possibly TRBD1 (6 bases). The length of the CDR3 is 14 residues. Germline V lookup: CDR1 SGDLS, CDR2 YYNGEE. The V gene lost 0 bases and the J gene lost 4 bases, with 10 bases spanning the gap. CDR3 bases: TGTGCCAGCAGCGTAGAATCGGACAGCACTGAAGCTTTCTTT. Its translation is CASSVESDSTEAFF.

This clonotype was seen at least ten times. The V and J genes are TRBV15 and TRBJ2-7; 11 positions match TRBD1. V shed 3 bases, J shed 3 bases, and the junction held 1 base outside the gene matches. Germline V gene sequence: CDR1 LNHNV, CDR2 YYDKDF (reference sequence). This CDR3 region has 14 residues. For the CDR3, the DNA is TGTGCCACCAGCAGGGACAGGGGGCTCTACGAGCAGTACTTC. Its translation: CATSRDRGLYEQYF. Variable domain in full (rest from reference TRBV15 and TRBJ2-7): DAMVIQNPRYQVTQFGKPVTLSCSQTLNHNVMYWYQQKSSQAPKLLFHYYDKDFNNEADTPDNFQSRRPNTSFCFLDIRSPGLGDTAMYLCATSRDRGLYEQYFGPGTRLTVT.

This clonotype was counted only a few times. V is TRBV7-8 and J is TRBJ2-3; TRBD2 agrees at 13 bases. Trimming cost V 5 bases and J 0 bases; bases outside gene matches: 5. Germline V CDR1 and CDR2: SGHVS, FQNEAQ. This CDR3 has 17 amino acids. The CDR3 DNA sequence: TGTGCCAGCAGCGGGGGACTAGCGGGACTTAGCACAGATACGCAGTATTTT. Translated, it gives CASSGGLAGLSTDTQYF.

Only a few counts were recorded for this clonotype. The chain links TRBV10-3 to TRBJ2-2; D may be TRBD1 or TRBD2 (5 bases each). The V end lost 4 bases, the J end lost 3 bases, and 9 bases lay between the germline ends. CDR3 length equals 14 residues. Germline values: CDR1 ENHRY, CDR2 SYGVKD. The CDR3 nucleotides read TGTGCCATCAGTGCCCAGGGAGACACCGGGGAGCTGTTTTTT. This encodes CAISAQGDTGELFF.

In this sample, this clonotype turned up many times. This sequence joins TRBV10-3 and TRBJ2-1; 11 bases fit TRBD2. CDR1 is ENHRY, CDR2 SYGVKD, per germline. The CDR3 contains 15 residues. The J segment lost 4 bases and the V segment lost 10 bases, leaving 9 bases of the junction unmatched. This CDR3 is CASTPGLADYNEQFF. As DNA, the CDR3 is TGTGCCAGCACTCCGGGACTAGCGGATTACAATGAGCAGTTCTTC.

This clonotype occurred a few times. The rearrangement links TRBV19 to TRBJ2-1; 12 bases match TRBD2. Unmatched junction bases numbered 8, after V lost 5 bases and J lost 0 bases. Germline CDR1 reads LNHDA; CDR2 reads SQIVND (reference sequence). CDR3 size: 18 residues. The CDR3 nucleotides read TGTGCCAGTAGTTCCGGGACTAGCGGGCTGAGCTCCTACAATGAGCAGTTCTTC. It is translated as CASSSGTSGLSSYNEQFF.

This clonotype was found a few times. This rearrangement joins TRBV20-1 to TRBJ1-4; unclear D gene. The CDR3 runs to 12 residues. Per germline, CDR1 DFQATT and CDR2 SNEGSKA (reference sequence). Trimming cost V 1 base and J 6 bases, with 6 bases left between them. The CDR3 spells CSARVMDEKLFF. The CDR3 DNA reads TGCAGTGCTAGAGTCATGGATGAAAAACTGTTTTTT.

This clonotype occurred many times. The chain combines TRBV5-1 with TRBJ2-3; 8 bases agree with TRBD2. This CDR3 region has 13 residues. The V segment lost 5 bases and the J segment 6 bases; nucleotides outside the gene matches: 5. Germline CDR1 and CDR2: SGHRS and YFSETQ. CDR3 sequence (DNA): TGCGCCAGCAGTAGTGGGACTAGTGATACGCAGTATTTT. As protein: CASSSGTSDTQYF.

This clonotype was counted only a few times. This chain connects TRBV20-1 to TRBJ1-6, with 11 bases that match TRBD1. CDR1 is DFQATT, CDR2 SNEGSKA, per germline (reference sequence). CDR3 size: 17 residues. With 3 bases clipped from V and 0 bases from J, the junction kept 4 bases outside the gene matches. CDR3 region: CSARGQGGGSYNSPLHF. The CDR3 region has the DNA TGCAGTGCTAGGGGACAGGGGGGAGGCTCCTATAATTCACCCCTCCACTTT.

This clonotype showed up just a few times. This may be a read error, as it is one base from a much larger clone. V is TRBV28 and J is TRBJ2-4, with D perhaps matching TRBD1 (6 bases). The CDR3 has 13 residues. From germline, CDR1 is MDHEN and CDR2 SYDVKM. V was cut by 6 bases and J by 5 bases, with 11 bases left in between. CDR3 residues: CASRRQAQNIQYF. For the CDR3, the DNA is TGTGCCAGCAGGAGACAGGCACAAAACATTCAGTACTTC. Using reference TRBV28 and TRBJ2-4 for the parts outside the CDR3, the full variable domain is DVKVTQSSRYLVKRTGEKVFLECVQDMDHENMFWYRQDPGLGLRLIYFSYDVKMKEKGDIPEGYSVSREKKERFSLILESASTNQTSMYLCASRRQAQNIQYFGAGTRLSVL.

V gene TRBV7-2 combines with J gene TRBJ2-1, with 11 bases lining up with TRBD2. In germline, CDR1 is SGHTA, CDR2 FQGNSA. With 0 bases clipped from V and 14 bases from J, the junction kept 6 bases outside the gene matches. The CDR3 covers 14 residues. The CDR3 spells CASSLAALAGGEFF. The CDR3, as DNA: TGTGCCAGCAGCTTAGCCGCCCTAGCGGGAGGAGAGTTCTTC.

Concerning this clonotype itself: One end of the junction is discordant with germline, which a read error may explain. The V call is TRBV20-1, the J call TRBJ2-3; perhaps D is TRBD1 or TRBD2 (5 bases each). The germline V gene encodes CDR1 DFQATT and CDR2 SNEGSKA (reference sequence). The CDR3 is 15 amino acids. The CDR3 nucleotides are TGCAGTGCTGCAACCGGGACCGACAGCACAGATACGAAGTATTTT. It specifies CSAATGTDSTDTKYF.

This clonotype came up many times. The chain employs TRBV29-1 and TRBJ2-1; 7 nucleotides line up with TRBD2. Germline CDR1 SQVTM, CDR2 ANQGSEA. The V gene end was trimmed by 3 bases and the J gene end by 12 bases; junction bases not matched to a gene: 11. CDR3 length equals 13 residues. The CDR3 spells CSVDKGRERGQFF. The DNA of the CDR3 is TGCAGCGTTGATAAGGGGCGGGAGCGTGGGCAGTTCTTC.

This clonotype was seen many times. The V and J genes are TRBV5-1 and TRBJ2-1, with D perhaps matching TRBD2 (6 bases). The CDR3 has 16 amino acids. V shed 0 bases and J shed 1 base, with 11 bases lying between them. Germline V gives CDR1 SGHRS, CDR2 YFSETQ. In nucleotides, the CDR3 is TGCGCCAGCAGCTTGGTAGCTAGCGCGTCCTACAATGAGCAGTTCTTC. Encoded protein: CASSLVASASYNEQFF.

V gene TRBV5-5 combines with J gene TRBJ1-5; a possible D gene is TRBD1 (5 bases). The CDR3 contains 13 residues. V lost 4 bases and J 7 bases, leaving 12 bases between the germline ends. In germline, CDR1 is SGHKS, CDR2 YYEKEE (reference sequence). The CDR3 sequence is CASSARGLQPQHF. The CDR3 DNA is TGTGCCAGCAGCGCAAGGGGTTTGCAGCCCCAGCATTTT.

V is TRBV19 and J is TRBJ2-7, with 15 bases aligning to TRBD2. The CDR3 is 14 residues long. Germline V lookup: CDR1 LNHDA, CDR2 SQIVND (reference sequence). With 5 bases clipped from V and 7 bases from J, the junction kept 3 bases outside the gene matches. The CDR3 DNA is TGTGCCAGTAGTGCGGGACTAGCGGGAGGAGAGCAGTACTTC. Encoded protein: CASSAGLAGGEQYF.

This clonotype was counted ten times or more. This chain uses TRBV5-5 with TRBJ2-3; 9 bases line up with TRBD1. The V gene end was trimmed by 6 bases and the J gene end by 6 bases; junction bases not matched to a gene: 8. The CDR3 contains 14 residues. Germline V gives CDR1 SGHKS, CDR2 YYEKEE (reference sequence). CDR3 in amino acids: CASTRQGGDDTQYF. The CDR3 DNA sequence: TGTGCCAGCACTCGACAGGGGGGTGACGATACGCAGTATTTT. The variable domain in full, completed from reference TRBV5-5 and TRBJ2-3, reads DAGVTQSPTHLIKTRGQQVTLRCSPISGHKSVSWYQQVLGQGPQFIFQYYEKEERGRGNFPDRFSARQFPNYSSELNVNALLLGDSALYLCASTRQGGDDTQYFGPGTRLTVL.